This T cell receptor beta chain was identified during a study of blood T cell repertoires in COVID-19. Study overall: Both acute and convalescent COVID-19 samples were obtained from the United States, Italy and Spain.

Germline loops: CDR1 LGHNT, CDR2 FRNRAP. V lost 0 bases to trimming and J lost 2 bases, with 11 bases between them. The CDR3 has 16 amino acids. In the original processing: Cell counts per sample came from amplifying reference gene primers. Generated by immunoSEQ multiplex PCR, the TCRdb table keeps only in-frame clones and is missing some. D and trimming were read from the DNA, whereas the V and J calls and clone size are those reported in that table. The table shows around 130,000 clones, with around 88% occurring only once. This sequence originates from a man aged 45 to 65 with active or convalescent COVID-19. This chain connects TRBV12-5 to TRBJ2-1, with D perhaps TRBD2 (7 bases). Input material: peripheral blood. For the CDR3, the DNA is TGTGCTAGTGGTTTGGTCGGGGGGCGTCCCTACAATGAGCAGTTCTTC. Amino acid sequence: CASGLVGGRPYNEQFF.